These T cell receptor beta chains were read from a single sample in a study of spatial heterogeneity in lung cancer. TCRdb re-derived calls from the 5' RACE reads in MiXCR, one entry per CDR3 protein. This table holds over 10,000 distinct CDR3 sequences, 14% found once. The sample consisted of PBMCs, taken at surgery. These receptors all come from a female donor with early-stage non-small cell lung cancer. Each CDR3 is given with its conserved first and last residue. Clone size is not always given. Where it is, it says once, few, many or a class for expanded clones.

V: TRBV2
size: many
CDR3: CASSENYEQYF

V: TRBV20-1
size: medium-sized
CDR3: CSAREGQGEFSPLHF

V: TRBV29-1
size: medium-sized
CDR3: CSVDGTSGSWEQFF

V: TRBV7-9
size: few
CDR3: CASSPEPPETQYF

V: TRBV29-1
size: many
CDR3: CSVWKTGERHYGYTF

V: TRBV24-1
size: NA
CDR3: CATSDPGYNEQFF

V: TRBV7-6
size: NA
CDR3: CVSSPEGDLGLYNEQFF

V: TRBV18
size: many
CDR3: CASSPRVQETQYF

V: TRBV6-6
size: NA
CDR3: CASKPSTGTGYNEQFF

V: TRBV10-3
size: NA
CDR3: CAIMGENQETQYF

V: TRBV6-6
size: medium-sized
CDR3: CASRPGGRAETQYF

V: TRBV12-3/TRBV12-4
size: few
CDR3: CASRGQGRNTEAFF

V: TRBV6-5
size: many
CDR3: CASSFSDRGVTEAFF

V: TRBV29-1
size: medium-sized
CDR3: CSAEDTEAFF

V: TRBV11-2
size: many
CDR3: CASSLELSTDTQYF

V: TRBV20-1
size: NA
CDR3: CSARGLGLAGVGGYNEQFF

V: TRBV11-2
size: few
CDR3: CASRTTGNTGELFF

V: TRBV7-6
size: NA
CDR3: CASSPSVATSNQPQHF

V: TRBV7-6
size: medium-sized
CDR3: CASGPWDEQFF

V: TRBV5-6
size: NA
CDR3: CASSLTSGGYYEQYF